This record concerns one T cell receptor (beta chain) sequence. Its antigen is unidentified. This sample is drawn from a study of Ad26.COV2.S vaccination and SARS-CoV-2 variants. Study-wide results and limits: Breadth and depth estimates from TCRs may understate total T cell responses.

Stated treatment: some 19 received Ad26.COV2.S at low or high dose, single or two shots; several received placebo; per-sample allocation not given. The investigators took samples on day 63 after the first vaccine or placebo injection. Some clones are missing from TCRdb's copy, which holds only in-frame ones; the method was immunoSEQ multiplex PCR. Among 430,000 or so clones listed, approximately 92% were seen once. Trimming took 1 base from V and 3 from J, leaving 7 bases between them. The length of the CDR3 is 13 residues. Germline V gives CDR1 SGDLS, CDR2 YYNGEE. The sequencing here drew on peripheral blood, taken in a trial of Ad26.COV2.S vaccine versus placebo. The TCR was taken from a person between 18 and 59 years old who received the Ad26.COV2.S COVID-19 vaccine or a placebo. This sequence joins TRBV9 and TRBJ2-5; weak D call: TRBD2 (5 bases). CDR3 sequence (DNA): TGTGCCAGCAGCGTATACGGGGAAGAGACCCAGTACTTC. It encodes CASSVYGEETQYF.